This T cell receptor beta chain was captured in a study of blood T cell repertoires in COVID-19. The overall study: Acute-phase and convalescent COVID-19 samples originated in the United States, Italy and Spain. PBMCs, B-cell-depleted T cells, or T cells were the source of the cDNA or gDNA that made up the material.

In the original workflow: Reference gene primer amplification yielded estimated nucleated cell counts. The table came from immunoSEQ multiplex PCR; TCRdb's copy has only in-frame clones and leaves some out. V and J calls and clone size come straight from that table; D and trimming were deduced from the DNA. Of 170,000 or so clones in the sample, roughly 87% were seen once. J gave up 4 bases and V 5 bases, and 8 bases lay outside the gene matches. This CDR3 is 15 amino acids long. Germline V gene lookup returns CDR1 SGDLS and CDR2 YYNGEE. The origin of this receptor is a man younger than 35 who had recovered from COVID-19. This chain links TRBV9 with TRBJ1-4; TRBD1 aligns across 7 bases. The source material was peripheral blood. This CDR3 reads CASSPRGQVNEKLFF. CDR3 nucleotides: TGTGCCAGCAGTCCTAGGGGGCAGGTTAATGAAAAACTGTTTTTT.